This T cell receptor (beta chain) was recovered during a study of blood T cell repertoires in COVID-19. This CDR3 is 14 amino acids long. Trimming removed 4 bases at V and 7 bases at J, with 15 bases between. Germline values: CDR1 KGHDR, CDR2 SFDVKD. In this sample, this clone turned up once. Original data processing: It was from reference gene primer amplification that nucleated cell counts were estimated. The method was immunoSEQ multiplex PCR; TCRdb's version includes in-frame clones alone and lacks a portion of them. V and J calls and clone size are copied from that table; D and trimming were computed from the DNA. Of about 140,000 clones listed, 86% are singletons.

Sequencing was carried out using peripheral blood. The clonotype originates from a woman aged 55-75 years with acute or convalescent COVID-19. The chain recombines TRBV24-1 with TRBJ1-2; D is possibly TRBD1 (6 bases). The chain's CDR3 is CATSDRLGASGYTF. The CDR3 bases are TGTGCCACCAGTGACCGGCTGGGGGCTAGTGGCTACACCTTC.